These T cell receptor beta chains were read from a single sample in a study of cytomegalovirus exposure and HLA in healthy donors. This table comes from immunoSEQ multiplex PCR, and its TCRdb copy is limited to in-frame clones, with some not included. Among over 150,000 clones, about 75% were seen once, and the ten largest hold 4% to 5.5%. Sample: PBMCs. These receptors all stem from a male donor in good health and CMV-seronegative. The CDR3 runs from the conserved cysteine through the conserved F or W. Fields, in order: D gene, J gene, V gene, clone size, CDR3 DNA, CDR3 protein. D genes are given only for firm matches. Only part of the rows carry a size: once, few, many, or a class if the clone is expanded.

-	TRBJ2-3	TRBV27	few	TGTGCCAGCAGTCTTAACACGGGAAAGCATTATTTT	CASSLNTGKHYF
-	TRBJ2-2	TRBV2	-	TGTGCCAGCAGTGACCGGGGGACCACCGGGGAGCTGTTTTTT	CASSDRGTTGELFF
TRBD2	TRBJ2-7	TRBV5-4	-	TGTGCCAGCAGCTTAGGCGGGGGTTCCTACGAGCAGTACTTC	CASSLGGGSYEQYF
-	TRBJ2-7	TRBV14	-	TGTGCCAGCAGCCCAAGAGGGTGGGGCTACGAGCAGTACTTC	CASSPRGWGYEQYF
-	TRBJ1-2	TRBV11-2	-	TGTGCCAGTAACGACAGGCCCGGTGGCTATGGCTACACCTTC	CASNDRPGGYGYTF
-	TRBJ2-7	TRBV7-9	-	TGTGCCAGCAGCTTAGTAGCCCGACAGCAGTACTTC	CASSLVARQQYF
TRBD2	TRBJ2-5	TRBV25-1	-	TGTGCCAGCAGTGAATGGACTAGCGGGGGAGTGGGGGAGACCCAGTACTTC	CASSEWTSGGVGETQYF
-	TRBJ1-2	TRBV11-1	-	TGTGCCAGCAGCGAATCAGGGGCGGGCAACTATGGCTACACCTTC	CASSESGAGNYGYTF
-	TRBJ1-1	TRBV5-5	-	TGTGCCAGCAGCTTGGCCGCCCGGCGGGGCGTCACTGAAGCTTTCTTT	CASSLAARRGVTEAFF
TRBD2	TRBJ2-4	TRBV6-4	once	TGTGCCAGCAGTGACTTTGGACTAGCGGGAGTTGTGTACATTCAGTACTTC	CASSDFGLAGVVYIQYF
-	TRBJ1-2	TRBV5-1	-	TGCGCCAGCAGCTTTGACCCGCAGGGCGGCTACACCTTC	CASSFDPQGGYTF
TRBD2	TRBJ2-2	TRBV7-8	once	TGTGCCAGCAGCTTAGACGGGAGGAGCACCGGGGAGCTGTTTTTT	CASSLDGRSTGELFF
-	TRBJ2-5	TRBV6-6	-	TGTGCCAGCAGACCCCTCGGCAGGGGCTACCAAGAGACCCAGTACTTC	CASRPLGRGYQETQYF
TRBD2	TRBJ2-1	TRBV4-1	-	TGCGCCAGCAGCGCCATAGGGAGGGCCGGAGGCAATGAGCAGTTCTTC	CASSAIGRAGGNEQFF
TRBD1	TRBJ2-3	TRBV2	-	TGTGCCAGCGTGGGACAGTTTCTGGATACGCAGTATTTT	CASVGQFLDTQYF
TRBD1	TRBJ2-1	TRBV7-9	-	TGTGCCAGCAGCTCCCGCAAGGGACAGGGTAGGGATGAGCAGTTCTTC	CASSSRKGQGRDEQFF
-	TRBJ1-2	TRBV9	once	TGTGCCAGCAGCGTAGGGCGTGGACGCCGGGGAGCTAACTATGGCTACACCTTC	CASSVGRGRRGANYGYTF
-	TRBJ1-5	TRBV10-3	-	TGTGCCATCAGGGCACAGGGCATCAATCAGCCCCAGCATTTT	CAIRAQGINQPQHF
TRBD2	TRBJ2-7	TRBV4-2	-	TGTGCCAGCAGCCCTCTGGGGGAGGGTAACGAGCAGTACTTC	CASSPLGEGNEQYF
TRBD1	TRBJ2-6	TRBV5-4	-	TGTGCCAGCAGCTTTCAGGGGGCTGGGGCCAACGTCCTGACTTTC	CASSFQGAGANVLTF
TRBD1	TRBJ2-5	TRBV28	-	TGTGCCAGCAGTTTAACAGGGGAAGGGGAGACCCAGTACTTC	CASSLTGEGETQYF
-	TRBJ2-7	TRBV1	-	TGCACCAGCAGCCAAGGGGACAGGGCCAAAGAGCAGTACTTC	CTSSQGDRAKEQYF
-	TRBJ1-2	TRBV28	-	TGTGCCAGCAGTTTATCCCAGGGTATTAGGTATGGCTACACCTTC	CASSLSQGIRYGYTF
TRBD1	TRBJ2-7	TRBV29-1	once	TGCAGCGTTGAGACAGGGTCATACGAGCAGTACTTC	CSVETGSYEQYF
TRBD2	TRBJ2-3	TRBV6-1	-	TGTGCCAGCAGTGCCCTAGCGGGAGAAAGCACAGATACGCAGTATTTT	CASSALAGESTDTQYF
TRBD2	TRBJ2-1	TRBV6-5	-	TGTGCCAGCAGTTACTTTCGCGGGGGGACTCACAATGAGCAGTTCTTC	CASSYFRGGTHNEQFF
TRBD1	TRBJ2-7	TRBV2	-	TGTGCCAGCAGACAACCCGGGACAGGGGGGTACGAGCAGTACTTC	CASRQPGTGGYEQYF
-	TRBJ2-2	TRBV19	-	TGTGCCTCTCAGGGGGGCAGGGGGTCCCGAACCGGGGAGCTGTTTTTT	CASQGGRGSRTGELFF
TRBD1	TRBJ2-3	TRBV7-6	-	TGTGCCAGCAGCTTACGGCCGGGACAGAGCACAGATACGCAGTATTTT	CASSLRPGQSTDTQYF
-	TRBJ2-7	TRBV19	-	TGTGCCAGTAGTATGGCTCCCCCTTTGGACGAGCAGTACTTC	CASSMAPPLDEQYF
-	TRBJ2-2	TRBV5-5	-	TGTGCCAGCAGCTTGGCCAGTAACACCGGGGAGCTGTTTTTT	CASSLASNTGELFF
TRBD1	TRBJ1-4	TRBV5-6	-	TGTGCCAGCAGCCATCAACAGGGGGTTGAAAAACTGTTTTTT	CASSHQQGVEKLFF
-	TRBJ2-1	TRBV4-1	-	TGCGCCAGCAGCCGAGGGCAGGTTTATGAGCAGTTCTTC	CASSRGQVYEQFF
-	TRBJ2-7	TRBV23-1	-	TGCGCCAGCAACCACAGGGTCTGTGAGCACGAGCAGTACTTC	CASNHRVCEHEQYF
-	TRBJ2-1	TRBV2	-	TGTGCCAGCGGGGTTCCGGGGAATGAGCAGTTCTTC	CASGVPGNEQFF
-	TRBJ1-4	TRBV5-1	-	TGCGCCAGCAGCCTTGGCCGGGGGGGCTCTGAAAAACTGTTTTTT	CASSLGRGGSEKLFF
-	TRBJ2-5	TRBV18	-	TGTGCCAGCTCACCCGTGACAGCCGAGACCCAGTACTTC	CASSPVTAETQYF
-	TRBJ2-3	TRBV7-9	-	TGTGCCAGCAGCTTAGAATCGTTCTCCACAGATACGCAGTATTTT	CASSLESFSTDTQYF
TRBD2	TRBJ2-7	TRBV7-2	-	TGTGCCAGCAGCCCCGGGACTAGCGGGAGGGGAGCCTACGAGCAGTACTTC	CASSPGTSGRGAYEQYF
TRBD2	TRBJ2-7	TRBV7-2	-	TGTGCCAGCGGCGGGGGGGCTTACGAGCAGTACTTC	CASGGGAYEQYF
-	TRBJ1-2	TRBV7-9	-	TGTGCCAGCAACGCGGGGGGTGGCTACACCTTC	CASNAGGGYTF
-	TRBJ2-1	TRBV7-2	-	TGTGCCAGCAGCTTAGTAGGAACAGGGTGGATCTTC	CASSLVGTGWIF